This TCR beta chain comes out of a study of blood T cell repertoires in COVID-19. About the research overall: Specimens from acute and convalescent COVID-19 originated in the United States, Italy and Spain. T cells, B-cell-depleted T cells, or PBMCs supplied cDNA or gDNA.

Per the authors' pipeline: Reference gene primer amplification yielded estimated nucleated cell counts. Clones were sequenced by immunoSEQ multiplex PCR, and TCRdb holds only the in-frame ones, with some missing. V, J and clone size were drawn from that table, and D and trimming were deduced from the DNA. The sample holds around 200,000 clones, roughly 87% seen once. CDR1 and CDR2 (germline): MNHEY, SMNVEV (reference sequence). V lost 5 bases to trimming and J lost 7 bases, with 17 bases between them. The CDR3 runs to 15 residues. The chain has TRBV27 and TRBJ1-4, with D possibly matching TRBD1 (5 bases). Specimen: peripheral blood. This TCR derives from a man aged 40-55 years with active or convalescent COVID-19. The DNA for the CDR3 is TGTGCCAGCAGTGCCCGACAGCCTATTGTTGAAAAACTGTTTTTT. It encodes CASSARQPIVEKLFF. Drawing the rest from reference TRBV27 and TRBJ1-4, the complete variable domain is EAQVTQNPRYLITVTGKKLTVTCSQNMNHEYMSWYRQDPGLGLRQIYYSMNVEVTDKGDVPEGYKVSRKEKRNFPLILESPSPNQTSLYFCASSARQPIVEKLFFGSGTQLSVL.